This T cell receptor beta chain was found in a study of Graves' ophthalmopathy and Graves' hyperthyroidism. For repertoire sequencing, the TCR beta CDR3 regions were amplified from RNA transcripts. RT-PCR in the first round used HTBI primers; a second-round multiplex PCR followed. TCRdb passed the multiplex PCR reads through MiXCR, listing each CDR3 protein once. The data show about 740,000 distinct CDR3 sequences, roughly 40% seen once. V gave up 4 bases and J gave up 5 bases, with 17 bases separating them. This CDR3 is 16 amino acids long. Germline loops: CDR1 KGHDR, CDR2 SFDVKD. This receptor was taken from an adult man with Graves' ophthalmopathy. The source material was peripheral blood. The rearrangement uses TRBV24-1 and TRBJ1-5; possibly TRBD1 for D (5 bases). DNA for the CDR3: TGTGCCACCAGTGACCCAGGGACCCTGTGGGATCAGCCCCAGCATTTT. This encodes CATSDPGTLWDQPQHF.